Sequencing of this T cell receptor beta chain was carried out in a study of CD8+CD57+ T cells in acquired aplastic anemia. This clonotype was counted at least ten times. Its antigen is currently unknown. The study, taken as a whole, reports: There were some 27 CD8+ CDR3 sequences that occurred in both patients and controls. No significant difference in CD8+ Simpson's diversity was found between patients and controls.

Trimming shortened V by 3 bases and J by 5 bases, and 14 bases separated the two germline ends. Germline values: CDR1 SGDLS, CDR2 YYNGEE. This CDR3 comprises 14 residues. Individuals selected for sequencing had exhibited CD8+CD57+ cell expansion on flow cytometry. Therapy had not been given to patients before blood sampling. It was genomic DNA that served as the template for profiling TCR beta VDJ and CDR3. TCRdb reanalysed the reads using MiXCR and keeps one entry per CDR3 protein. The data contain 180,000 or so distinct CDR3 sequences, roughly 48% of them singletons. The chain is built from TRBV9 and TRBJ1-2; D remains unclear. The sequence was obtained from a human donor with aplastic anemia. Sequences were obtained from sorted CD4+, CD8+, or CD8+CD57+ T cells (not recorded which) from PBMCs. CDR3 coding DNA: TGTGCCAGCAGCGGCATCTGGGTGGGGTATGGCTACACCTTC. Translated, it gives CASSGIWVGYGYTF. Full variable domain (outside the CDR3, taken from reference TRBV9 and TRBJ1-2): DSGVTQTPKHLITATGQRVTLRCSPRSGDLSVYWYQQSLDQGLQFLIQYYNGEERAKGNILERFSAQQFPDLHSELNLSSLELGDSALYFCASSGIWVGYGYTFGSGTRLTVV.